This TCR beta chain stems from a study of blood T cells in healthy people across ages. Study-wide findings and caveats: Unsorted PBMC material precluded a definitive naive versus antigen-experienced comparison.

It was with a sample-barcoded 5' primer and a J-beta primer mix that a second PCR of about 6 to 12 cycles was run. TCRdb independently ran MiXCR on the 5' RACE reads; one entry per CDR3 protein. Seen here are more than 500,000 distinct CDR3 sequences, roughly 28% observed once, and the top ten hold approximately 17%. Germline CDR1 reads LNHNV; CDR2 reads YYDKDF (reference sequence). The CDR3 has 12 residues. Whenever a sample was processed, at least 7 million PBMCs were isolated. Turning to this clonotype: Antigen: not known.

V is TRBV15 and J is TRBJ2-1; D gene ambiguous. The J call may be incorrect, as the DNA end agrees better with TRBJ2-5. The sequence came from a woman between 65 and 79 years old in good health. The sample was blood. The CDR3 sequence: CATSPYEGTQYF. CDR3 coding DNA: TGTGCCACCAGCCCCTACGAAGGGACCCAGTACTTC.